This is a list of T cell receptor beta chains from one sample in a study of sequential checkpoint blockade in melanoma. Sequencing used immunoSEQ multiplex PCR; TCRdb keeps in-frame clones, though not all of them. The sample consists of some 22,000 clones, roughly 80% of them appearing once. Sample: CD8+ T cells sorted from blood (inferred from file names), taken from a patient given nivolumab and ipilimumab in sequence. The receptors come from a human donor with melanoma. The CDR3 runs from the conserved cysteine through the conserved F or W. The order of the fields is D gene, V gene, clone size, J gene, CDR3 protein, CDR3 DNA. A D gene is named only where the DNA matches it firmly. The listing skips clone size in some rows; elsewhere it reads once, few, many or a size class.

-	TRBV2	-	TRBJ1-1	CARTRLGANTEAFF	TGTGCCAGGACCCGCCTAGGAGCGAACACTGAAGCTTTCTTT
-	TRBV7-9	-	TRBJ1-1	CASSPPMNTEAFF	TGTGCCAGCAGCCCGCCTATGAACACTGAAGCTTTCTTT
-	TRBV7-2	-	TRBJ1-2	CASSLVRRQAHYGYTF	TGTGCCAGCAGCTTAGTACGCAGACAGGCACACTATGGCTACACCTTC
TRBD2	TRBV7-3	once	TRBJ2-1	CASSLSGRANNEQFF	TGTGCCAGCAGCCTTAGCGGGAGGGCCAACAATGAGCAGTTCTTC
-	TRBV5-1	once	TRBJ1-2	CASSLTTGTRSPYGYTF	TGCGCCAGCAGCTTGACCACCGGGACACGCAGCCCTTATGGCTACACCTTC
-	TRBV5-4	few	TRBJ1-2	CASSLDATIVYTF	TGTGCCAGCAGCTTGGACGCGACTATAGTCTACACCTTC
-	TRBV27	-	TRBJ1-1	CASGIQGTEAFF	TGTGCCAGCGGGATTCAGGGGACTGAAGCTTTCTTT
-	TRBV11-3	few	TRBJ2-1	CASSLEQGTDEQFF	TGTGCCAGCAGCTTAGAACAGGGAACGGATGAGCAGTTCTTC
-	TRBV6-5	once	TRBJ1-2	CASSYGAWDGYTF	TGTGCCAGCAGTTACGGGGCTTGGGATGGCTACACCTTC
TRBD1	TRBV10-3	-	TRBJ1-4	CAISGGTATNEKLFF	TGTGCCATCAGTGGGGGGACAGCCACTAATGAAAAACTGTTTTTT
-	TRBV5-5	-	TRBJ1-1	CASSLAKEGLSLMNTEAFF	TGTGCCAGCAGCTTGGCCAAGGAGGGGCTAAGCCTCATGAACACTGAAGCTTTCTTT
TRBD1	TRBV11-2	-	TRBJ1-2	CASSSGGARNYGYTF	TGTGCCAGCAGCTCAGGGGGCGCAAGGAACTATGGCTACACCTTC
-	TRBV7-3	-	TRBJ2-2	CASSLIRVKRTGELFF	TGTGCCAGCAGCTTAATCCGGGTCAAGAGGACCGGGGAGCTGTTTTTT
-	TRBV27	-	TRBJ2-7	CASSLSVTATYEQYF	TGTGCCAGCAGTTTATCCGTGACAGCTACCTACGAGCAGTACTTC
-	TRBV2	-	TRBJ2-7	CASGEGHRSYEQYF	TGTGCAAGTGGGGAGGGACATCGCTCCTACGAGCAGTACTTC
-	TRBV13	-	TRBJ1-6	CASSYQGLRGMRNSPLHF	TGTGCCAGCAGCTACCAAGGACTAAGGGGAATGCGGAATTCACCCCTCCACTTT
-	TRBV5-8	-	TRBJ1-6	CASSYLAGTTGLSPLHF	TGTGCCAGCAGCTATCTAGCGGGAACGACAGGACTTTCACCCCTCCACTTT
-	TRBV7-9	-	TRBJ2-5	CASGDHGGQETQYF	TGTGCCAGCGGGGACCATGGAGGGCAAGAGACCCAGTACTTC
-	TRBV10-3	once	TRBJ2-7	CAISDGDDFGSYEQYF	TGTGCCATCAGTGACGGGGATGACTTTGGCTCCTACGAGCAGTACTTC
-	TRBV19	-	TRBJ2-1	CASRPRSSYNEQFF	TGTGCCAGTAGACCGAGAAGCTCCTACAATGAGCAGTTCTTC
-	TRBV27	once	TRBJ1-6	CASSPVRPNSPLHF	TGTGCCAGCAGCCCGGTACGCCCAAATTCACCCCTCCACTTT
TRBD2	TRBV5-4	-	TRBJ2-2	CASSRGLANTGELFF	TGTGCCAGCAGCCGGGGACTAGCGAACACCGGGGAGCTGTTTTTT
-	TRBV6-6	-	TRBJ1-6	CASRDTSSYNSPLHF	TGTGCCAGCAGAGACACGAGCTCCTATAATTCACCCCTCCACTTT
-	TRBV6-5	-	TRBJ2-7	CASSPVPGHPYEQYF	TGTGCCAGCAGTCCCGTTCCGGGACACCCCTACGAGCAGTACTTC
-	TRBV19	-	TRBJ2-7	CASSIAAGLYEQYF	TGTGCCAGTAGTATAGCCGCGGGTCTCTACGAGCAGTACTTC
TRBD1	TRBV4-3	-	TRBJ1-2	CASSQARDSYGYTF	TGCGCCAGCAGCCAAGCCCGGGACAGCTATGGCTACACCTTC
-	TRBV9	-	TRBJ2-3	CASSIFSGPSTDTQYF	TGTGCCAGCAGCATATTCTCAGGGCCGAGCACAGATACGCAGTATTTT
-	TRBV15	-	TRBJ2-1	CATSSLGRGDNEQFF	TGTGCCACCAGCAGTTTGGGTAGAGGAGACAATGAGCAGTTCTTC
TRBD1	TRBV2	-	TRBJ2-7	CASLTGETYEQYF	TGTGCCAGCCTGACAGGGGAGACCTACGAGCAGTACTTC
-	TRBV6-5	-	TRBJ1-2	CASSYSTGYRSYGYTF	TGTGCCAGCAGTTACTCGACCGGCTACAGAAGCTATGGCTACACCTTC
TRBD1	TRBV7-9	-	TRBJ2-7	CASSFVDRGRDEQYF	TGTGCCAGCAGCTTCGTGGACAGGGGGCGGGACGAGCAGTACTTC
-	TRBV19	once	TRBJ1-5	CASSAVGGNSNQPQHF	TGTGCCAGTAGTGCTGTCGGGGGTAATAGCAATCAGCCCCAGCATTTT
-	TRBV7-9	-	TRBJ2-1	CASSLGGPDNEQFF	TGTGCCAGCAGCCTCGGGGGGCCTGACAATGAGCAGTTCTTC
TRBD1	TRBV6-5	-	TRBJ1-6	CASSYLAGTGKGALHF	TGTGCCAGCAGTTACTTAGCCGGGACAGGGAAAGGGGCCCTCCACTTT
TRBD1	TRBV18	-	TRBJ2-3	CASSPPPGQGAATDTQYF	TGTGCCAGCTCACCACCTCCGGGACAGGGGGCCGCCACAGATACGCAGTATTTT
TRBD2	TRBV27	-	TRBJ2-5	CASSVSGRAEETQYF	TGTGCCAGCAGCGTTAGCGGGAGGGCCGAAGAGACCCAGTACTTC
-	TRBV29-1	-	TRBJ2-2	CSVLPGTGGLAGESAGELFF	TGCAGCGTCCTCCCGGGGACAGGGGGGCTAGCGGGAGAATCGGCCGGGGAGCTGTTTTTT
TRBD1	TRBV4-3	-	TRBJ2-7	CASSQDRDRGSYEQYF	TGCGCCAGCAGCCAAGACCGGGACAGGGGTTCCTACGAGCAGTACTTC
-	TRBV5-1	-	TRBJ1-1	CASSPRGREGTEAFF	TGCGCCAGCAGCCCCCGCGGGCGCGAAGGAACTGAAGCTTTCTTT
-	TRBV27	-	TRBJ1-2	CASSSGYGYTF	TGTGCCAGCAGTTCCGGGTACGGCTACACCTTC
-	TRBV18	-	TRBJ1-6	CASSLEDTYNSPLHF	TGTGCCAGCTCACTAGAAGACACTTATAATTCACCCCTCCACTTT
-	TRBV7-9	-	TRBJ2-2	CASSLGLVVDTGTGELFF	TGTGCCAGCAGCTTAGGATTAGTCGTAGACACTGGCACCGGGGAGCTGTTTTTT
TRBD2	TRBV27	-	TRBJ2-7	CASSLHTSGLYEQYF	TGTGCCAGCAGTTTACACACTAGCGGGCTCTACGAGCAGTACTTC
-	TRBV30	-	TRBJ1-4	CAWSFGGEKLFF	TGTGCCTGGAGTTTCGGAGGAGAAAAACTGTTTTTT
-	TRBV5-6	once	TRBJ2-7	CASSLLAAYEQYF	TGTGCCAGCAGCTTGCTGGCCGCCTACGAGCAGTACTTC
-	TRBV7-2	-	TRBJ2-2	CASSLARTGELFF	TGTGCCAGCAGCTTAGCGAGAACCGGGGAGCTGTTTTTT
-	TRBV5-5	-	TRBJ2-3	CASSSTPGHPVDTQYF	TGTGCCAGCAGCTCCACTCCGGGACACCCTGTGGATACGCAGTATTTT
-	TRBV10-1	-	TRBJ2-7	CASSEGVGYEQYF	TGCGCCAGCAGTGAAGGGGTCGGCTACGAGCAGTACTTC
-	TRBV11-2	-	TRBJ2-7	CASSLYLTGYEQYF	TGTGCCAGCAGCCTCTACTTAACAGGCTACGAGCAGTACTTC
-	TRBV6-5	-	TRBJ2-5	CASSYAEQETQYF	TGTGCCAGCAGTTACGCCGAGCAAGAGACCCAGTACTTC
-	TRBV19	-	TRBJ2-5	CASSLEQGPEETQYF	TGTGCCAGTAGCCTTGAACAGGGACCCGAAGAGACCCAGTACTTC
-	TRBV10-3	-	TRBJ2-7	CAISYPRTGTSSYEQYF	TGTGCCATCAGTTACCCAAGAACGGGGACTTCCTCCTACGAGCAGTACTTC
-	TRBV2	-	TRBJ1-2	CASSLGEVVYGYTF	TGTGCCAGCAGTCTAGGAGAGGTGGTCTATGGCTACACCTTC
TRBD1	TRBV14	-	TRBJ2-5	CASSQHRGVETQYF	TGTGCCAGCAGCCAACACAGGGGAGTGGAGACCCAGTACTTC
TRBD1	TRBV6-5	-	TRBJ1-5	CASSPGQGVQPQHF	TGTGCCAGCAGTCCTGGACAGGGGGTGCAGCCCCAGCATTTT
-	TRBV28	-	TRBJ2-7	CASSLRSYVYEQYF	TGTGCCAGCAGTTTACGGTCGTACGTGTACGAGCAGTACTTC
-	TRBV11-2	-	TRBJ1-5	CASSPTRGSPQHF	TGTGCCAGCAGCCCTACGCGGGGATCCCCCCAGCATTTT
TRBD1	TRBV27	-	TRBJ2-7	CASRGTGRGEQYF	TGTGCCAGCAGAGGGACAGGGAGAGGCGAGCAGTACTTC
-	TRBV28	once	TRBJ1-1	CASSLGRQINTEAFF	TGTGCCAGCAGTTTAGGGAGACAAATAAACACTGAAGCTTTCTTT